This T cell receptor (beta chain) was identified during a study of blood T cell repertoires in COVID-19. The method was immunoSEQ multiplex PCR; TCRdb's version includes in-frame clones alone and lacks a portion of them. The table shows 20,000 or so clones, with about 87% occurring only once. Germline CDR1 reads SGHNT; CDR2 reads YENEEA. With 5 bases removed from V and 2 bases from J, the gap between germline ends came to 13 bases. The CDR3 has 14 amino acids. Ages ranged from about 18 to 89 years, with residence in about 23 US areas. Sequenced: PBMCs or T cells enriched from blood (not recorded which). This TCR was sampled from a woman aged 25 to 39 who had recovered from COVID-19. This sequence joins TRBV11-3 and TRBJ2-7; no clear D. The CDR3 nucleotides read TGTGCCAGCAGCCCCTACTTCGGAGCCTACGAGCAGTACTTC. Its protein is CASSPYFGAYEQYF.